One sample yielded the 17 T cell receptor beta chains listed below, sequenced in a study of cytomegalovirus exposure and HLA in healthy donors. A multiplex PCR was run with 60 Vbeta primers and 13 Jbeta primers. Some clones are missing from TCRdb's copy, which holds only in-frame ones; the method was immunoSEQ multiplex PCR. In the table there are about 160,000 clones, 75% to 90% of which are singletons. The material sequenced was PBMCs. These TCRs come from a man in his thirties or forties in good health and CMV-seronegative.

V usage is TRBV5-1 and J usage is TRBJ1-4; 8 bases align to TRBD1. Trimming at V came to 4 bases and at J to 14 bases, leaving 7 bases not matched to a gene. Per the germline V gene, CDR1 is SGHRS and CDR2 is YFSETQ. The CDR3 is 12 amino acids. CDR3 bases: TGCGCCAGCAGCCAAGACAGGGGCGGGCTGTTTTTT. Amino acids: CASSQDRGGLFF.

Regarding this clone: The missing conserved phenylalanine or tryptophan at the end of this CDR3 makes a read error likely. The V call is TRBV28, the J call TRBJ1-1; 8 bases align to TRBD1. The CDR3 consists of 15 residues. Germline assignment: CDR1 MDHEN and CDR2 SYDVKM. The trim removed 5 bases at V and 0 bases at J, leaving 5 bases unmatched. The CDR3 nucleotides are TGTGCCAGCAGTGGTAGACAGGGGTTGAACACTGAAGCTTTCCTT. Amino acids: CASSGRQGLNTEAFL.

V usage is TRBV27 and J usage is TRBJ2-5; 8 nucleotides align to TRBD2. The CDR3 spans 16 residues. From germline, CDR1 is MNHEY and CDR2 SMNVEV (reference sequence). The V gene end was trimmed by 0 bases and the J gene end by 2 bases; junction bases not matched to a gene: 5. The DNA for the CDR3 is TGTGCCAGCAGTTTATCGGGAGCGGGGGTACAAGAGACCCAGTACTTC. Residues: CASSLSGAGVQETQYF.

The chain carries TRBV27 and TRBJ2-1; TRBD1 agrees at 7 bases. Germline CDR1 MNHEY, CDR2 SMNVEV (reference sequence). The CDR3 sequence is 14 residues long. The ends lost 2 bases at V and 2 bases at J; junction bases unmatched: 0. The CDR3 protein is CASSLTGAYNEQFF. The CDR3 DNA reads as TGTGCCAGCAGTTTAACAGGGGCCTACAATGAGCAGTTCTTC.

This chain connects TRBV5-1 to TRBJ1-2, with D uncertain. Trimming removed 0 bases at V and 8 bases at J, with 11 bases between. The CDR3 runs 13 residues. Germline V gives CDR1 SGHRS, CDR2 YFSETQ. CDR3: CASSLGPSEGYTF. The CDR3 DNA reads TGCGCCAGCAGCTTGGGCCCCTCGGAGGGCTACACCTTC.

The chain has TRBV6-5 and TRBJ2-3, with 11 positions matching TRBD1. The germline V gene has CDR1 MNHEY and CDR2 SVGAGI. V trimming: 0 bases; J trimming: 4 bases; junction bases outside the gene matches: 3. This CDR3 is 16 amino acids long. CDR3 in DNA: TGTGCCAGCAGTTACTCTTGGACAGGGGGCGCAGATACGCAGTATTTT. Protein sequence: CASSYSWTGGADTQYF.

The chain employs TRBV4-1 and TRBJ2-1, with TRBD1 identical over 8 bases. Germline CDR1 and CDR2: MGHRA and YSYEKL. Trimming cost V 1 base and J 7 bases; bases outside gene matches: 9. CDR3 length: 16 amino acids. The CDR3 region is CASSQVTGARWNEQFF. The CDR3 DNA reads TGCGCCAGCAGCCAAGTGACAGGGGCCCGGTGGAATGAGCAGTTCTTC.

The V call is TRBV19, the J call TRBJ1-1; 10 positions agree with TRBD1. The CDR3 is made up of 14 amino acids. Unmatched junction bases numbered 3, after V lost 4 bases and J lost 4 bases. Germline V gives CDR1 LNHDA, CDR2 SQIVND (reference sequence). The chain's CDR3 is CASSTGQGGTEAFF. The CDR3 nucleotides are TGTGCCAGTAGTACCGGACAGGGGGGCACTGAAGCTTTCTTT.

The V and J genes are TRBV30 and TRBJ1-2, with D possibly matching TRBD1 (5 bases). The germline gives CDR1 GTSNPN, CDR2 SVGIG (reference sequence). The CDR3 is made up of 17 amino acids. The V and J ends lost 0 bases and 4 bases respectively, with 21 bases between them. The CDR3 DNA reads TGTGCCTGGAGTGTAGGTCCGGCAGGGTTTGACGGCTATGGCTACACCTTC. Protein product: CAWSVGPAGFDGYGYTF. The entire variable domain, with the rest obtained from reference TRBV30 and TRBJ1-2, is as follows: SQTIHQWPATLVQPVGSPLSLECTVEGTSNPNLYWYRQAAGRGLQLLFYSVGIGQISSEVPQNLSASRPQDRQFILSSKKLLLSDSGFYLCAWSVGPAGFDGYGYTFGSGTRLTVV.

The chain carries TRBV4-3 and TRBJ1-2; possible D gene TRBD1, 5 bases. The CDR3 has 18 residues. V lost 3 bases and J 4 bases, leaving 24 bases between the germline ends. Germline CDR1 LGHNA, CDR2 YSLEER. CDR3 region: CASSHDVDTGHETYGYTF. DNA for the CDR3: TGCGCCAGCAGCCATGACGTGGACACGGGTCATGAGACCTATGGCTACACCTTC.

The chain couples TRBV9 to TRBJ1-1; the D is unclear. The CDR3 contains 14 residues. Per the germline V gene, CDR1 is SGDLS and CDR2 is YYNGEE. Trimming cost V 1 base and J 4 bases, with 11 bases left between them. The CDR3 DNA reads as TGTGCCAGCAGCGTAAAGCCCGAGGTCACTGAAGCTTTCTTT. This encodes CASSVKPEVTEAFF.

The CDR3 nucleotides read TGCGCCAGCAGCTTGGGCTTAGGGGAAGGGGGCACCTACAATGAGCAGTTCTTC. Translating it yields CASSLGLGEGGTYNEQFF. The chain joins TRBV5-1 to TRBJ2-1; 7 bases align to TRBD1. The V and J ends lost 0 bases and 2 bases, in that order; junction bases with no gene match: 11. The CDR3 sequence is 18 residues long. Germline CDR1 and CDR2: SGHRS and YFSETQ.

Worth noting for this clone: Within the sample, other DNA sequences also encode this same CDR3. The chain has TRBV29-1 and TRBJ1-5; the D gene is possibly TRBD1 (6 bases). The CDR3 runs 13 residues. CDR1 and CDR2 from the germline V gene are SQVTM and ANQGSEA. V shed 6 bases and J shed 4 bases, with 13 bases lying between them. CDR3 residues: CSVGAGENQPQHF. The DNA of the CDR3 is TGCAGCGTAGGGGCAGGGGAAAATCAGCCCCAGCATTTT.

The chain is built from TRBV28 and TRBJ1-1; D remains unclear. There are 16 residues in the CDR3. CDR1 MDHEN and CDR2 SYDVKM come from the germline V gene. Trimming removed 5 bases at V and 3 bases at J, with 19 bases between. The CDR3 region is CASSPTRFEGDTEAFF. The CDR3 DNA reads as TGTGCCAGCAGTCCTACCCGATTCGAGGGCGACACTGAAGCTTTCTTT.

The chain employs TRBV25-1 and TRBJ1-2; D gene ambiguous. This CDR3 region has 10 residues. The germline CDR1 and CDR2 sequences are MGHDK and SYGVNS. V shed 6 bases and J shed 8 bases, with 7 bases lying between them. CDR3 residues: CASRGRGYTF. In DNA, the CDR3 is TGTGCCAGCAGGGGGAGAGGCTACACCTTC.

V usage is TRBV6-4 and J usage is TRBJ2-3; D is ambiguous. CDR3 length equals 13 residues. V lost 6 bases and J lost 0, with 7 bases in between. In germline, CDR1 is MRHNA, CDR2 SNTAGT. Here the CDR3 DNA reads TGTGCCAGCAGCGTTAGTAGCACAGATACGCAGTATTTT. Translated, it gives CASSVSSTDTQYF.

V gene TRBV7-9 combines with J gene TRBJ2-7; TRBD1 matches 8 bases. The CDR3 is 15 residues long. Trimming at V came to 2 bases and at J to 4 bases, leaving 7 bases not matched to a gene. CDR1 SEHNR and CDR2 FQNEAQ come from the germline V gene (reference sequence). The DNA for the CDR3 is TGTGCCAGCAGCTTATCGTGGGACAGGCCGTACGAGCAGTACTTC. Translating gives CASSLSWDRPYEQYF. Supplemented by reference TRBV7-9 and TRBJ2-7, the full variable domain reads DTGVSQNPRHKITKRGQNVTFRCDPISEHNRLYWYRQTLGQGPEFLTYFQNEAQLEKSRLLSDRFSAERPKGSFSTLEIQRTEQGDSAMYLCASSLSWDRPYEQYFGPGTRLTVT.